This T cell receptor beta chain was recorded in a study of Ad26.COV2.S vaccination and SARS-CoV-2 variants. For the study at large: Enrollment placed the donor in the COV1001 Ad26.COV2.S trial arm.

Treatment of the sample: 15 to 20 received Ad26.COV2.S at low or high dose, single or two shots; several received placebo; per-sample allocation not given. Following the first vaccine or placebo injection, samples were taken on day 63. Donor was an adult aged 18-55 years in Boston. As its vector, the vaccine had Ad26, which expressed Wuhan-strain SARS-CoV-2 spike. This clone was seen only a few times. Here immunoSEQ multiplex PCR was the method, and the copy in TCRdb shows in-frame clones only, minus some. Of some 240,000 clones listed, approximately 90% are singletons. The receptor comes from a person aged 18-60 years who received the Ad26.COV2.S COVID-19 vaccine or a placebo. The sequences come from peripheral blood, collected in a trial of Ad26.COV2.S vaccine versus placebo.

In DNA form, the CDR3 reads TGTGCCAGCAGCTCCAGCCGGGGGTCCTTGAGCTACACCTTC. Encoded protein: CASSSSRGSLSYTF. The rearrangement uses TRBV9 and TRBJ1-2; TRBD1 might be the D (5 bases). The germline V gene encodes CDR1 SGDLS and CDR2 YYNGEE. Trimming took 4 bases from V and 9 from J, leaving 19 bases between them. The CDR3 extends over 14 amino acids.